These T cell receptor beta chains were read from a single sample in a study of OX40 agonist ivuxolimab in advanced cancers. Generated by immunoSEQ multiplex PCR, the TCRdb table keeps only in-frame clones and is missing some. The table shows roughly 92,000 clones, with about 90% occurring only once. The sequencing here drew on CD4+ or CD8+ T cells sorted from blood, taken in a trial of the OX40 agonist ivuxolimab. The receptor source for this set is an adult with an advanced solid tumor such as melanoma, head and neck, liver or kidney cancer. Each CDR3 is given with its conserved first and last residue.

V	length	J	CDR3
TRBV15	17	TRBJ1-5	CATSRDPPGRGYQPQHF
TRBV11-3	15	TRBJ2-5	CASSLLWRESETQYF
TRBV5-1	13	TRBJ2-1	CASSPGGNNEQFF
TRBV4-2	15	TRBJ1-2	CASSQNTGTGYGYTF
TRBV7-6	17	TRBJ2-1	CASSLSPSGARWDEQFF
TRBV29-1	14	TRBJ2-2	CSVGRQGAAGELFF
TRBV5-4	14	TRBJ1-1	CASSPFDTDTEAFF
TRBV6-6	11	TRBJ2-5	CASTGAETQYF
TRBV19	16	TRBJ2-5	CASSIGGTDSQETQYF
TRBV27	17	TRBJ2-3	CASSPDLRQGNTDTQYF
TRBV5-6	14	TRBJ2-7	CASSLPATTYEQYF
TRBV19	16	TRBJ2-6	CASTQSISSGANVLTF
TRBV30	14	TRBJ2-5	CAWRGSSGQETQYF
TRBV6-5	15	TRBJ1-5	CASTQDKLSNQPQHF
TRBV19	11	TRBJ2-5	CASSGTETQYF
TRBV5-4	14	TRBJ2-4	CASSPSTSRGIQYF
TRBV10-3	13	TRBJ2-7	CAISVDFLSEQYF
TRBV29-1	12	TRBJ1-2	CSVARGNYGYTF
TRBV30	16	TRBJ1-1	CAWSGWSGGSKTEAFF
TRBV6-1	16	TRBJ2-3	CASSDGGGGSTDTQYF
TRBV11-2	15	TRBJ1-4	CASSGLGGTNEKLFF
TRBV7-9	15	TRBJ2-7	CASSLVSGRIYEQYF
TRBV19	15	TRBJ2-7	CASSISQGLLYEQYF
TRBV2	14	TRBJ1-5	CASSYRLWDQPQHF
TRBV5-1	14	TRBJ1-3	CASSFQGPGNTIYF
TRBV5-8	14	TRBJ2-3	CASSSDWTGRAQYF
TRBV19	14	TRBJ2-2	CASSTTGGTGELFF
TRBV28	16	TRBJ1-1	CASSADRFQLNTEAFF
TRBV7-2	14	TRBJ2-3	CASSLLAGTDTQYF
TRBV5-1	14	TRBJ2-7	CATSPSSGSWGQYF
TRBV5-4	12	TRBJ1-1	CASSFRSSEAFF
TRBV28	15	TRBJ2-3	CASSSPGQGRNTQYF
TRBV6-5	16	TRBJ2-7	CASSYLGTALTYEQYF
TRBV6-1	15	TRBJ1-3	CASSARTGDGNTIYF
TRBV14	17	TRBJ2-3	CASSQRMVKFSTDTQYF
TRBV7-8	15	TRBJ2-5	CASRSLRGRGETQYF
TRBV15	17	TRBJ2-3	CATSREPLAGGGDTQYF